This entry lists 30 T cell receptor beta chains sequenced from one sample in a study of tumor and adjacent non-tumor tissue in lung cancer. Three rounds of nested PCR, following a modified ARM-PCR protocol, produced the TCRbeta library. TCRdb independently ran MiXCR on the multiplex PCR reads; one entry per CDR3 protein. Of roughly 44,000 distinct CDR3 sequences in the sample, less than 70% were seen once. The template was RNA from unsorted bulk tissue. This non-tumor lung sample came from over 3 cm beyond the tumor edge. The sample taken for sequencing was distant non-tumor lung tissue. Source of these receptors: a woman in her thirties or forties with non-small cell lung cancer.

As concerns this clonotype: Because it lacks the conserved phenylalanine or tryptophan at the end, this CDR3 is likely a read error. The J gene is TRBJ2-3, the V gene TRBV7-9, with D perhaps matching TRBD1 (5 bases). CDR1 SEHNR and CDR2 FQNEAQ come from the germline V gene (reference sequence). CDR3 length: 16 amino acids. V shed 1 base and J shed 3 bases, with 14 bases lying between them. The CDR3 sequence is CASSLGDKGLTDTQYL. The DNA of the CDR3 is TGTGCCAGCAGCTTAGGCGACAAGGGGCTTACAGATACGCAGTATCTT.

The CDR3 DNA reads TGTGCCAGCAGTAGCGGGCAGGCAGATGGTCAGCCCCAGCATTTT. Protein: CASSSGQADGQPQHF. The J gene is TRBJ1-5, the V gene TRBV6-1; D is ambiguous. This CDR3 has 15 amino acids. Germline CDR1 reads MNHNS; CDR2 reads SASEGT. V lost 5 bases and J 6 bases, leaving 17 bases between the germline ends.

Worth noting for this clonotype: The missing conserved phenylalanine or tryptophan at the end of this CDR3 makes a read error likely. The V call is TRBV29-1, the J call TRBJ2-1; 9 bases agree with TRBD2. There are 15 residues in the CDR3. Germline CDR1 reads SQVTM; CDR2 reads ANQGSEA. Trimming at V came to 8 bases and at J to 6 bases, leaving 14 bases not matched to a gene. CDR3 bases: TGCAGCATAGACGACTCTAGCGGGAAGGTCAATGAGCAGTTCTAC. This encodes CSIDDSSGKVNEQFY.

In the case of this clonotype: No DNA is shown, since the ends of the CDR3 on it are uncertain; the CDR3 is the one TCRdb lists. The CDR3 is CAGSITANYGCTF. The chain is built from TRBV14 and TRBJ1-2. Germline-derived CDR1 and CDR2 are SGHDN and FVKESK. Ends included, the CDR3 has 13 residues.

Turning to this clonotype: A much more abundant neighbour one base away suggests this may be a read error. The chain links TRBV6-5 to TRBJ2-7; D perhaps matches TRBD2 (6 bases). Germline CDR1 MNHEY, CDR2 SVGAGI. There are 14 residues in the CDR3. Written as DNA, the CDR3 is TGTGCCAGCAGAAGGGGACTGGGAAAGTACGTGCAGTACTTC. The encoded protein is CASRRGLGKYVQYF.

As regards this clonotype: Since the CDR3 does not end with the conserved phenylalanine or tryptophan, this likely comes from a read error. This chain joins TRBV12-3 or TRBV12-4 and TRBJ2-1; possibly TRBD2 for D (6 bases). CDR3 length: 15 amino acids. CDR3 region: CVSSSGGASYNEQFL. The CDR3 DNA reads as TGTGTCAGCAGTTCCGGCGGGGCCTCCTACAATGAGCAGTTCCTC.

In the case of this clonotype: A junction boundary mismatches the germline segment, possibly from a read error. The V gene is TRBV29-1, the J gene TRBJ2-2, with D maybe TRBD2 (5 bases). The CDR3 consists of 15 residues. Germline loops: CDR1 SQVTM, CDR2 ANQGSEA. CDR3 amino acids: CSVEGTLEGRPGSCF. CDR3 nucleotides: TGCAGCGTTGAAGGGACCCTCGAAGGGCGGCCGGGGAGCTGTTTT.

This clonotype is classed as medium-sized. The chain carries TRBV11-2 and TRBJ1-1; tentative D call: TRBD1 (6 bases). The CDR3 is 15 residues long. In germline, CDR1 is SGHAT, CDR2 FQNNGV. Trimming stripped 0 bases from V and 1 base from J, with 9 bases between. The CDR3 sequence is CASSLEGGANTEAFF. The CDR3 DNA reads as TGTGCCAGCAGCTTAGAAGGGGGGGCGAACACTGAAGCTTTCTTT. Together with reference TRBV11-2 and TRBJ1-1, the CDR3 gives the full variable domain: EAGVAQSPRYKIIEKRQSVAFWCNPISGHATLYWYQQILGQGPKLLIQFQNNGVVDDSQLPKDRFSAERLKGVDSTLKIQPAKLEDSAVYLCASSLEGGANTEAFFGQGTRLTVV.

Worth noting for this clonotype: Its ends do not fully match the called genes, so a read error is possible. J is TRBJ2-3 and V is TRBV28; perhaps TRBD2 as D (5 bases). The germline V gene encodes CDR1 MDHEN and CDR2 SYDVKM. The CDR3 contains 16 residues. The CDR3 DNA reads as TGTGCCAGCAGGGCTCATAACTCCCCGAGGGAAGATACACAGTATTTT. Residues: CASRAHNSPREDTQYF.

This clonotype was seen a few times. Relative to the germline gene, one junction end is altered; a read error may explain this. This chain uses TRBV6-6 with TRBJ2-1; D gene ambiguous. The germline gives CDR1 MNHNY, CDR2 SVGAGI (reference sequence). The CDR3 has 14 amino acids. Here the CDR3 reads CANSYLRARDEQFF. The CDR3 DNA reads TGTGCCAACAGTTACCTGCGTGCTCGAGATGAGCAGTTCTTC.

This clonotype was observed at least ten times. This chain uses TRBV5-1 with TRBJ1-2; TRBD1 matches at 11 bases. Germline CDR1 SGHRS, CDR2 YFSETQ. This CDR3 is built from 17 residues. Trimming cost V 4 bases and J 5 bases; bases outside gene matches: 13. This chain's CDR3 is CASSGRKAGQGGYGYTF. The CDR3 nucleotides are TGCGCCAGCAGCGGACGGAAGGCGGGACAGGGGGGTTATGGCTACACCTTC.

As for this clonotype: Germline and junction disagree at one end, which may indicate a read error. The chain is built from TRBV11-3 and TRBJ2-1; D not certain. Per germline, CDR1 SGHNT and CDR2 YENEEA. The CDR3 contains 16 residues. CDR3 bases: TGTGCCGGCAGCCCAAGACCTAGGAGCTCCTATAATGAGCAGTTTTTC. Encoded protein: CAGSPRPRSSYNEQFF.

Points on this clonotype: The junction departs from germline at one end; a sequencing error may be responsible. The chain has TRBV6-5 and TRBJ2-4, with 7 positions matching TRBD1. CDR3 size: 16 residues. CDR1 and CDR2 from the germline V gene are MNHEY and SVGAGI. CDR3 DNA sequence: TGTGACAGCAGTCCCACCGTTCTCCAGGGGGTCGAGATTCAGTACTTC. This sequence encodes CDSSPTVLQGVEIQYF.

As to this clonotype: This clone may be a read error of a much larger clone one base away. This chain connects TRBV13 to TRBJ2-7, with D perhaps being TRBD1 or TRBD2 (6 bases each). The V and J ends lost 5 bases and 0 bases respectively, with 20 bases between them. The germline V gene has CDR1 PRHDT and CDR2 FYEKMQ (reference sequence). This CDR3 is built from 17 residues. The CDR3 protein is CASSRGPPTEVSYEQYF. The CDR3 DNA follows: TGTGCCAGCAGCCGGGGGCCTCCGACGGAAGTCTCCTACGAGCAGTACTTC.

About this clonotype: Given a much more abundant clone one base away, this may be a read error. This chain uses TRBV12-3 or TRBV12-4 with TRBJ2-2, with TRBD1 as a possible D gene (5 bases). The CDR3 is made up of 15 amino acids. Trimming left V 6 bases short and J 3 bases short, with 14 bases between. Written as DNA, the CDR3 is TGTGCCAGCAGGACCCAGGGATCGGACACCGGGGAGCTGTTTTTT. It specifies CASRTQGSDTGELFF.

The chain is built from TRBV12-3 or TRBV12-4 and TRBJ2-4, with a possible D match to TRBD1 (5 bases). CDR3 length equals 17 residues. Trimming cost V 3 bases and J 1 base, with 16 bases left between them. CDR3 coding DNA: TGTGCCAGCAGTTTTAAGTTGGGGCTCGGGGCCAAAAACATTCAGTACTTC. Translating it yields CASSFKLGLGAKNIQYF.

CDR3 amino acids: CSVQWGLDSSEQFF. DNA of the CDR3: TGCAGTGTTCAGTGGGGACTGGACAGCAGTGAGCAGTTCTTC. The chain recombines TRBV20-1 with TRBJ2-1; D is possibly TRBD1 or TRBD2 (6 bases each). CDR1 is DFQATT, CDR2 SNEGSKA, per germline (reference sequence). CDR3 length equals 14 residues. Trimming took 7 bases from V and 9 from J, leaving 22 bases between them.

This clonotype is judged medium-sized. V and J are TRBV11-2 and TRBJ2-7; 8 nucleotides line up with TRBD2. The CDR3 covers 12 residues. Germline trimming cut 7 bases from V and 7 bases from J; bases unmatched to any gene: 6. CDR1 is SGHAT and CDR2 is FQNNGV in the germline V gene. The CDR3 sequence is CASTSGGQEQYF. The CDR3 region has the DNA TGTGCCAGCACTTCGGGGGGGCAGGAGCAGTACTTC.

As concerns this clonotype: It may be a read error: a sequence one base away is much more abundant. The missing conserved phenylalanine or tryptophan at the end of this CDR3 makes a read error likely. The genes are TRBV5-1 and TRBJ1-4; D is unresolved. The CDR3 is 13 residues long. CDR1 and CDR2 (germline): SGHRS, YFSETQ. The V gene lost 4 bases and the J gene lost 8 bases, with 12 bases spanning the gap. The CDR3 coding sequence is TGCGCCAGCAGCCGGAGCGAGGTGGAAAAACTGTTTTGT. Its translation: CASSRSEVEKLFC.

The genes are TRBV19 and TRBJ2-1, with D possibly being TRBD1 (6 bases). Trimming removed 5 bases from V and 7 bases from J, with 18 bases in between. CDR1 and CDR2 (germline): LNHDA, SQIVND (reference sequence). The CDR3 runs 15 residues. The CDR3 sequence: CASSVRGTLGNEQFF. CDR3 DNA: TGTGCCAGTAGTGTAAGAGGGACACTGGGAAATGAGCAGTTCTTC.

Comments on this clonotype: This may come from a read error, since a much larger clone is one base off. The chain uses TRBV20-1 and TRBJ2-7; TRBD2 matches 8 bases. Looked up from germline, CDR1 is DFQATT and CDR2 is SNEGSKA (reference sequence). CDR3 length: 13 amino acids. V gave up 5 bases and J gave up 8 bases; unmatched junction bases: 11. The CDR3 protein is CSAYTGGANKQYF. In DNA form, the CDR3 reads TGCAGTGCTTACACCGGGGGGGCCAACAAGCAGTACTTC.

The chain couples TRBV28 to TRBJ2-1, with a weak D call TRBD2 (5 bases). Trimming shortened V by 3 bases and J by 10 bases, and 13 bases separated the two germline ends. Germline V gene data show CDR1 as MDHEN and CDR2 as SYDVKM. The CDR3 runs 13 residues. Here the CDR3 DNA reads TGTGCCAGCAGTTTCAACTTCCGGGGAGAGCAGTTCTTC. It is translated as CASSFNFRGEQFF.

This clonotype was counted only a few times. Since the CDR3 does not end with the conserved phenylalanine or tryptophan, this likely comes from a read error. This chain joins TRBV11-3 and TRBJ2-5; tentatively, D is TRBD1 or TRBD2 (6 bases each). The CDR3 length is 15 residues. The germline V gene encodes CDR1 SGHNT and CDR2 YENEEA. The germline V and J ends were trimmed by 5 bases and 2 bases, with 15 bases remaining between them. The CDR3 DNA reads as TGTGCCAGCAGCCCTTGGGGGGCGGCACAAGAGACCCAGTACTCC. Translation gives CASSPWGAAQETQYS.

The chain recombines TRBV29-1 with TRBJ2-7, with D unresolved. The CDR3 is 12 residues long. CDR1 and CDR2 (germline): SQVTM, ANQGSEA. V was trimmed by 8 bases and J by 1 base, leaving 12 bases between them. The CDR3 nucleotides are TGCAGCATCCCGGAGTTTTCCTACGAGCAGTACTTC. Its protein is CSIPEFSYEQYF.

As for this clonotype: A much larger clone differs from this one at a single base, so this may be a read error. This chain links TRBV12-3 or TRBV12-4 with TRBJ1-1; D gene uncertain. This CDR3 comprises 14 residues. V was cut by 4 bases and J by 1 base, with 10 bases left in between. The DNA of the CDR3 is TGTGCCAGCAGTTCATCGTCCGGGAACACTGAAGCTTTCTTT. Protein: CASSSSSGNTEAFF.

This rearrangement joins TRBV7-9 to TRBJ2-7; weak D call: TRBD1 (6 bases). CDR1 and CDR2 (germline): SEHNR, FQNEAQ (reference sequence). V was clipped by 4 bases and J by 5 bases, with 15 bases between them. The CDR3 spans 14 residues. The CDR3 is CASSSVRGNDEQYF. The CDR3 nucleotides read TGTGCCAGCAGCTCGGTGAGGGGGAACGACGAGCAGTACTTC. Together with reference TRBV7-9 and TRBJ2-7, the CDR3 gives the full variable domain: DTGVSQNPRHKITKRGQNVTFRCDPISEHNRLYWYRQTLGQGPEFLTYFQNEAQLEKSRLLSDRFSAERPKGSFSTLEIQRTEQGDSAMYLCASSSVRGNDEQYFGPGTRLTVT.

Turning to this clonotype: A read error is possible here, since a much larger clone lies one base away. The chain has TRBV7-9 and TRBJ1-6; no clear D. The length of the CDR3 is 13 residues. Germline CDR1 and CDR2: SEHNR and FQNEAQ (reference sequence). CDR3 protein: CSSSLAPASPLHF. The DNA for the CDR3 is TGTTCCAGCAGCTTAGCCCCCGCGTCACCCCTCCACTTT.

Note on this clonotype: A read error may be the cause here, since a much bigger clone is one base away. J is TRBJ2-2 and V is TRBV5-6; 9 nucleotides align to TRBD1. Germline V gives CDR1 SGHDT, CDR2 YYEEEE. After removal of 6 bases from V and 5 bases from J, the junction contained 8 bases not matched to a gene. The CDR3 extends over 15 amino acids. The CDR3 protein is CASNLYRGHTGELFF. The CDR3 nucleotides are TGTGCCAGCAACTTATACAGGGGGCATACCGGGGAGCTGTTTTTT.

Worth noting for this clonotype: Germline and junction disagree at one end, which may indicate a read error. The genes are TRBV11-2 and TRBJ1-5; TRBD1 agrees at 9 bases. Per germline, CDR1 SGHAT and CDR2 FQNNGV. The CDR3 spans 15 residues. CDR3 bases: TGTGCCAGCAACGAAGGGACAGGGTTATATCAGCCCCAGCACTTT. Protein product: CASNEGTGLYQPQHF.

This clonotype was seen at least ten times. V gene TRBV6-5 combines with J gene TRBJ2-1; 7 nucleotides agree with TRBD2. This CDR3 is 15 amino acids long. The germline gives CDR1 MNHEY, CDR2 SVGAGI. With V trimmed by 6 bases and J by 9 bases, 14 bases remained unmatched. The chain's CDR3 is CASSQWGVGGIEQFF. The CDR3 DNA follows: TGTGCCAGCAGCCAATGGGGGGTCGGGGGGATTGAGCAGTTCTTC.